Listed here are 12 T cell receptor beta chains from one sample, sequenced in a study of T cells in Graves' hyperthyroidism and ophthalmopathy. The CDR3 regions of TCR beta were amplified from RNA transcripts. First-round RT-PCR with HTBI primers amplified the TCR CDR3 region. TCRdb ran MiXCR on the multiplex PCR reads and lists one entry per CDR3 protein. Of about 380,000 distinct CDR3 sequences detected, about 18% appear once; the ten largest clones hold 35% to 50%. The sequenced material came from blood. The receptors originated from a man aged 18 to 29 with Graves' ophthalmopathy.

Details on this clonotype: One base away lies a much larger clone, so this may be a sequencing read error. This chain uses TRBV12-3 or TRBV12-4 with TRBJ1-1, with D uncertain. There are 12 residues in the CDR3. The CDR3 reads CASILPGNKAFF. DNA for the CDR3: TGTGCCAGCATTTTACCGGGCAACAAAGCTTTCTTT.

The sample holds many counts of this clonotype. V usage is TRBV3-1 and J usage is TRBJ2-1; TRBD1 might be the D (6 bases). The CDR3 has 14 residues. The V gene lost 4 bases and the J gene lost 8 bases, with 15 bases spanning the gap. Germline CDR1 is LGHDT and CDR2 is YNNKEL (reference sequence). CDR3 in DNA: TGTGCCAGCAGCCTTGGACGAGAGGGGGATGAGCAGTTCTTC. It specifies CASSLGREGDEQFF.

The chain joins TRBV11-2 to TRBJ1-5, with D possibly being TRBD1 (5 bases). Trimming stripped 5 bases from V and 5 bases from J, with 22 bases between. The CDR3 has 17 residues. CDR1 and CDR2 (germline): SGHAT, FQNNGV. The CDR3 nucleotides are TGTGCCAGCAGCCTTAAGCCCTGGGACCCCAGTCATCAGCCCCAGCATTTT. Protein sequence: CASSLKPWDPSHQPQHF. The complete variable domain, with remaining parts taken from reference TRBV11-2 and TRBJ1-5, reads EAGVAQSPRYKIIEKRQSVAFWCNPISGHATLYWYQQILGQGPKLLIQFQNNGVVDDSQLPKDRFSAERLKGVDSTLKIQPAKLEDSAVYLCASSLKPWDPSHQPQHFGDGTRLSIL.

Here the CDR3 reads CATSKDTIYGYTF. The CDR3 DNA follows: TGTGCCACCAGTAAGGACACTATCTATGGCTACACCTTC. This chain uses TRBV15 with TRBJ1-2; D may be TRBD1 (5 bases). Germline V gene data show CDR1 as LNHNV and CDR2 as YYDKDF (reference sequence). This CDR3 comprises 13 residues. Trimming stripped 6 bases from V and 4 bases from J, with 12 bases between. The full variable domain, in which reference TRBV15 and TRBJ1-2 provide the parts outside the CDR3, is DAMVIQNPRYQVTQFGKPVTLSCSQTLNHNVMYWYQQKSSQAPKLLFHYYDKDFNNEADTPDNFQSRRPNTSFCFLDIRSPGLGDTAMYLCATSKDTIYGYTFGSGTRLTVV.

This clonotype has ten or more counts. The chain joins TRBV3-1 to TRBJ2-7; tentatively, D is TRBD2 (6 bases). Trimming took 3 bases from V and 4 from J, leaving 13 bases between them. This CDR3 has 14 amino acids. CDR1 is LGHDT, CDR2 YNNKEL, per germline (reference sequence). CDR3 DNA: TGTGCCAGCAGCCAGGCGGGATCTGATTACGAGCAGTACTTC. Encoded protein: CASSQAGSDYEQYF.

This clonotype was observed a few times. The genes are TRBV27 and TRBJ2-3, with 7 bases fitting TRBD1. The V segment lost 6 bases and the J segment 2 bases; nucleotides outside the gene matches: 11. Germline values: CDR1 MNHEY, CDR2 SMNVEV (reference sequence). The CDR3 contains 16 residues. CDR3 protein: CASSSLQGSLTDTQYF. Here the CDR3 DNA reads TGTGCCAGCAGCTCCTTACAGGGGTCTCTCACAGATACGCAGTATTTT.

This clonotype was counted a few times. Here the CDR3 DNA reads TGCGCCAGCAGCTCCGTCTCCCCCAACTTGTTCTACGAGCAGTACTTC. Amino acid sequence: CASSSVSPNLFYEQYF. This chain links TRBV5-1 with TRBJ2-7; unclear D gene. The CDR3 totals 16 residues. Trimming removed 3 bases from V and 3 bases from J, with 19 bases in between. Germline lookup yields CDR1 SGHRS and CDR2 YFSETQ. Based on the CDR3 plus reference TRBV5-1 and TRBJ2-7, the full variable domain is KAGVTQTPRYLIKTRGQQVTLSCSPISGHRSVSWYQQTPGQGLQFLFEYFSETQRNKGNFPGRFSGRQFSNSRSEMNVSTLELGDSALYLCASSSVSPNLFYEQYFGPGTRLTVT.

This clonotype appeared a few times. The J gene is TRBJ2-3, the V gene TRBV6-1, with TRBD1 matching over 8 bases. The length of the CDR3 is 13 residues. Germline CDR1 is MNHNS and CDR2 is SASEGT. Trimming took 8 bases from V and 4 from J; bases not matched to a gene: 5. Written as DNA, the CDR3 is TGTGCCAGCTTAAACAGGGGGGCAGATACGCAGTATTTT. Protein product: CASLNRGADTQYF.

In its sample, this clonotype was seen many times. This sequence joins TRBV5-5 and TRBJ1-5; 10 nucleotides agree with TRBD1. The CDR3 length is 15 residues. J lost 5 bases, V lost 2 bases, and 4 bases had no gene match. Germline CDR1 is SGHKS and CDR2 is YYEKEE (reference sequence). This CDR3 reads CASSFGTGEYQPQHF. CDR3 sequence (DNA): TGTGCCAGCAGCTTCGGGACAGGGGAATATCAGCCCCAGCATTTT.

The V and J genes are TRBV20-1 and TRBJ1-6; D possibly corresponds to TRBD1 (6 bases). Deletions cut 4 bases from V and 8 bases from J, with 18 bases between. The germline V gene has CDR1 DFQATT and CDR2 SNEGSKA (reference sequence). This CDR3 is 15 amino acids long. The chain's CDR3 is CSAMKGQGLDSPLHF. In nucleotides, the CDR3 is TGCAGTGCTATGAAAGGGCAGGGGTTAGATTCACCCCTCCACTTT.

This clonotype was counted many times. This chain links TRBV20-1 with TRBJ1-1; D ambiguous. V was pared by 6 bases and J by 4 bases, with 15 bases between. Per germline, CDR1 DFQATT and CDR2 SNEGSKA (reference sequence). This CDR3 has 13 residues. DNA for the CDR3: TGCAGTGCCCACGGGTGGTGGGGCACTGAAGCTTTCTTT. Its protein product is CSAHGWWGTEAFF.

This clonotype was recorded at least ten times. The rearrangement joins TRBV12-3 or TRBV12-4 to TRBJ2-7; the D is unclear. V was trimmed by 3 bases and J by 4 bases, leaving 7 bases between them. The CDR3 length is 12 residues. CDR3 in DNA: TGTGCCAGCAGTTTGTTGGGGTACGAGCAGTACTTC. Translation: CASSLLGYEQYF.